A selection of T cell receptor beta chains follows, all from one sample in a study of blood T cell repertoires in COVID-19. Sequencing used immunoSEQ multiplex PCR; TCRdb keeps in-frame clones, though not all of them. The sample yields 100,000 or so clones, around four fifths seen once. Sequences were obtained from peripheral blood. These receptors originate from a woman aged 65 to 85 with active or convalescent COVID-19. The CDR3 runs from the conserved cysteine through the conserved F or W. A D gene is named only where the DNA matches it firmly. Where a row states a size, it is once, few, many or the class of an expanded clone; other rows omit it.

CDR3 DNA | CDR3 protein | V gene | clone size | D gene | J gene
TGCAGCGTTGAACAGGGACAAGAGACCCAGTACTTC | CSVEQGQETQYF | TRBV29-1 | . | . | TRBJ2-5
TGTGCCAGCAGTTCCCCTAGCGGGGCATACAATGAGCAGTTCTTC | CASSSPSGAYNEQFF | TRBV28 | . | TRBD2 | TRBJ2-1
TGTGCCAGCAGCTACAGGCGTCTTGGCTACACCTTC | CASSYRRLGYTF | TRBV28 | . | . | TRBJ1-2
TGTGCCAGCAGTTTAACCCAGGGTGATGGCTACACCTTC | CASSLTQGDGYTF | TRBV12-3/TRBV12-4 | . | . | TRBJ1-2
TGTGCCTGGAGCTCCTCGGGACAGAGCTCCTACGAGCAGTACTTC | CAWSSSGQSSYEQYF | TRBV30 | . | TRBD1 | TRBJ2-7
TGTGCCAGCAGAGAGGGAGCGGACCTCTATGGCTACACCTTC | CASREGADLYGYTF | TRBV2 | . | . | TRBJ1-2
TGTGCCAGCAGCCCGGGGACTAGCGGGGGGGATACAGATACGCAGTATTTT | CASSPGTSGGDTDTQYF | TRBV3-1/TRBV3-2 | few | TRBD2 | TRBJ2-3
TGTGCCAGCAGCCAAGATTGGCGACTAGCCGATACGCAGTATTTT | CASSQDWRLADTQYF | TRBV3-1/TRBV3-2 | . | TRBD2 | TRBJ2-3
TGTGCCAGCAGCTTGGGTTCCGGCGGTGACTATGGCTACACCTTC | CASSLGSGGDYGYTF | TRBV7-2 | . | . | TRBJ1-2
TGTGCCAGCACCATGACTCATCTAGCCAAAAACATTCAGTACTTC | CASTMTHLAKNIQYF | TRBV6-5 | . | . | TRBJ2-4
TGTGCCACCAGTGACTTACGACTAGCGGGCCCCTACAATGAGCAGTTCTTC | CATSDLRLAGPYNEQFF | TRBV24-1 | . | TRBD2 | TRBJ2-1
TGTGCCAGCAGCCCCTCCGACCGGGTGGATACGCAGTATTTT | CASSPSDRVDTQYF | TRBV7-2 | once | . | TRBJ2-3
TGTGCCAGCTCACCAACCGGACAGAATCAGCCCCAGCATTTT | CASSPTGQNQPQHF | TRBV18 | . | . | TRBJ1-5
TGTGCCAGCACAGGTCCCAACACCCCTCTCGAGCAGTACTTC | CASTGPNTPLEQYF | TRBV5-4 | once | . | TRBJ2-7
TGTGCCAGCAGTGACCCCTTAAATCGGCAGTTCTTC | CASSDPLNRQFF | TRBV6-1 | . | . | TRBJ2-1